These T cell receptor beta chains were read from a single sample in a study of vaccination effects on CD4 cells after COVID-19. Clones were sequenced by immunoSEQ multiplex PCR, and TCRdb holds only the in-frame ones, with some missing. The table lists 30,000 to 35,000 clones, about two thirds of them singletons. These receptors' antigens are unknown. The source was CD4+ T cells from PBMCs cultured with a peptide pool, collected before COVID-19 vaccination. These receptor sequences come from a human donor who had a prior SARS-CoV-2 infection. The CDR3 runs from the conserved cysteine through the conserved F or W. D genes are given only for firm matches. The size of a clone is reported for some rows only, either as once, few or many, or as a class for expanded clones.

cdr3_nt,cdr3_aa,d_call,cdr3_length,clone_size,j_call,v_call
TGTGCCTGGGCATCACAGAATACAGATACGCAGTATTTT,CAWASQNTDTQYF,-,13,-,TRBJ2-3,TRBV30
TGTGCCAGCAGCGTAGACCCGGGCCCGAGCTCTGGAAACACCATATATTTT,CASSVDPGPSSGNTIYF,-,17,-,TRBJ1-3,TRBV9
TGTGCCAGCAGCTTATCAAGGCTTGCCCACGAGCAGTACTTC,CASSLSRLAHEQYF,-,14,-,TRBJ2-7,TRBV7-2
TGTGCCAGCTCACCGAGTATGCGAATCATGAACACTGAAGCTTTCTTT,CASSPSMRIMNTEAFF,-,16,-,TRBJ1-1,TRBV18
TGTGCCAGCAGCTTGAGTCCGGGGGATGCTTTCTTT,CASSLSPGDAFF,-,12,-,TRBJ1-1,TRBV13
TGTGCCAGTAGCTCGGCGGGGGGGCGCGTTGGCTACACCTTC,CASSSAGGRVGYTF,-,14,-,TRBJ1-2,TRBV19
TGTGCCAGTAGTATGGGCTACAGGGAGCAGTTCTTC,CASSMGYREQFF,-,12,-,TRBJ2-1,TRBV19
TGTGCCAGCAGCTTACGGCCCAGGGGACCAAACTATGGCTACACCTTC,CASSLRPRGPNYGYTF,-,16,-,TRBJ1-2,TRBV7-8
TGTGCCAGCAACCCGGTCGCGGGGGGCGCCGAGACCCAGTACTTC,CASNPVAGGAETQYF,TRBD2,15,-,TRBJ2-5,TRBV5-4
TGTGCCAGCAGCCCTCCAGGGAAAGACTACAATGAGCAGTTCTTC,CASSPPGKDYNEQFF,-,15,-,TRBJ2-1,TRBV7-3
TGTGCCAGCAGTTACTCTGCCAATTCACCCCTCCACTTT,CASSYSANSPLHF,-,13,-,TRBJ1-6,TRBV6-5
TGTGCCAGCAGTTGGACGGGAGGCTACACCTTC,CASSWTGGYTF,-,11,-,TRBJ1-2,TRBV3-1/TRBV3-2
TGCGCCAGCAGCTTATCCACCGGGGAGCTGTTTTTT,CASSLSTGELFF,-,12,-,TRBJ2-2,TRBV5-1
TGCAGTGCTAGTCGCGGAGTTAGCGCAAGATCATCCTACGAGCAGTACTTC,CSASRGVSARSSYEQYF,-,17,few,TRBJ2-7,TRBV20-1
TGCAGTGCTAGAGATAACACTGAAGCTTTCTTT,CSARDNTEAFF,-,11,-,TRBJ1-1,TRBV20-1
TGTGCCAGCATCCAGGGTCCAGGATCCTACAATGAGCAGTTCTTC,CASIQGPGSYNEQFF,-,15,-,TRBJ2-1,TRBV7-2
TGCGCCAGCAGCTCCGCGGGGGGGCCGCGAGAGACCCAGTACTTC,CASSSAGGPRETQYF,TRBD2,15,-,TRBJ2-5,TRBV5-1
TGTGCCAGCAGCGGAGGACTCCCCAGTCCAGATACGCAGTATTTT,CASSGGLPSPDTQYF,-,15,-,TRBJ2-3,TRBV7-9
TGTGCCAGCAGCTTCGACAGGGGTAATGAAAAACTGTTTTTT,CASSFDRGNEKLFF,TRBD1,14,-,TRBJ1-4,TRBV5-5
TGCGCCAGCAGCCCCGGGAGTAACACTGAAGCTTTCTTT,CASSPGSNTEAFF,-,13,-,TRBJ1-1,TRBV5-1
TGTGCCTGGAATCTGGGAGGCGGCTACACCTTC,CAWNLGGGYTF,-,11,-,TRBJ1-2,TRBV30
TGTGCCAGCAGTGACAGCGCCGGCTATGGCTACACCTTC,CASSDSAGYGYTF,-,13,few,TRBJ1-2,TRBV2
TGTGCCAGCAGCGGCCGGGACAGGGGGCGTGAGCAGTACTTC,CASSGRDRGREQYF,TRBD1,14,once,TRBJ2-7,TRBV7-8
TGTGCCAGCAGTGTCGTGTCCTACGAGCAGTACTTC,CASSVVSYEQYF,-,12,once,TRBJ2-7,TRBV2
TGTGCCAGCAGCTTATCATTGAGGGTCTCAGAAACTGAAGCTTTCTTT,CASSLSLRVSETEAFF,-,16,once,TRBJ1-1,TRBV7-2
TGTGCCAGCAGTTTATCACTGCGGGACAGGGTATCCTATGGCTACACCTTC,CASSLSLRDRVSYGYTF,TRBD1,17,-,TRBJ1-2,TRBV27
TGTGCCAGCAGCACAGACCCTACAGGGTTTGGCCTTAATGAGCAGTTCTTC,CASSTDPTGFGLNEQFF,-,17,-,TRBJ2-1,TRBV7-8
TGTGCCAGTAGCCCAGTCCGGGAGGCCGATGAGCAGTTCTTC,CASSPVREADEQFF,TRBD2,14,-,TRBJ2-1,TRBV19
TGTGCCAGCAGCCAAAGGGTTATCGAGACCCAGTACTTC,CASSQRVIETQYF,-,13,-,TRBJ2-5,TRBV3-1/TRBV3-2
TGCGCCAGCAGCTTCTTCCCTGATCAGCCCCAGCATTTT,CASSFFPDQPQHF,-,13,few,TRBJ1-5,TRBV5-1
TGTGCCAGCAGCCAAGAGGGACTATCGAGCTCCTACGAGCAGTACTTC,CASSQEGLSSSYEQYF,TRBD2,16,-,TRBJ2-7,TRBV3-1/TRBV3-2